A selection of T cell receptor beta chains follows, all from one sample in a study of blood T cell repertoires in COVID-19. Only in-frame clones appear in the TCRdb table, and some are missing; sequencing was by immunoSEQ multiplex PCR. There are roughly 320,000 clones in the sample; 85% occur only once, and roughly 7% lies in the top ten. The sequenced sample consisted of peripheral blood. The receptor set was obtained from a human donor in a cohort sampled during active COVID-19. The CDR3 runs from the conserved cysteine through the conserved F or W. The D gene is left open where the match is weak. Some rows have no size entry. The others give once, few or many, or a class for an expanded clone.

D gene	J gene	V gene	clone size	CDR3 DNA	CDR3 protein
TRBD1	TRBJ1-2	TRBV18	once	TGTGCCAGCTCCCTAGGACAGGGGGCGAACGGCTACACCTTC	CASSLGQGANGYTF
-	TRBJ1-3	TRBV6-5	-	TGTGCCAGCAGTTTGCGGGGAACCTCTGGAAACACCATATATTTT	CASSLRGTSGNTIYF
-	TRBJ1-4	TRBV5-1	-	TGCGCCAGCAGCCTTGGCGGTGGTGCCCTTGAAAAACTGTTTTTT	CASSLGGGALEKLFF
TRBD2	TRBJ2-1	TRBV24-1	-	TGTGCCACCAGTGATTTCGGAGCCCCGTCCGGGACTAGCGGGTCCAGCTCCTACAATGAGCAGTTCTTC	CATSDFGAPSGTSGSSSYNEQFF
-	TRBJ2-2	TRBV7-3	-	TGTGCCAGCAGGAGAACGGGCGGGGAGCTGTTTTTT	CASRRTGGELFF
TRBD1	TRBJ1-1	TRBV9	-	TGTGCCAGCAGCGGCTATGGGACAGATGAAGCTTTCTTT	CASSGYGTDEAFF
TRBD1	TRBJ2-5	TRBV29-1	-	TGCAGCCATACAGGGGGCCAAGAGACCCAGTACTTC	CSHTGGQETQYF
-	TRBJ2-2	TRBV6-5	-	TGTGCCAGCAGTTACTTTCAGTGGAACACCGGGGAGCTGTTTTTT	CASSYFQWNTGELFF
-	TRBJ1-5	TRBV5-5	-	TGTGCCAGCAGCTTGGCGGAGGTGCAGCCCCAGCATTTT	CASSLAEVQPQHF
TRBD2	TRBJ2-1	TRBV30	-	TGTGCCTGGACCCAGACTAGCGGGGGGGGCCTTAAGCAGTTCTTC	CAWTQTSGGGLKQFF
-	TRBJ2-5	TRBV5-1	-	TGCGCCAGCAGCTTGGACACCCAAGAGACCCAGTACTTC	CASSLDTQETQYF
-	TRBJ2-1	TRBV20-1	few	TGCAGTACTAGTCAGGGGGGCCACAATGAGCAGTTCTTC	CSTSQGGHNEQFF
TRBD1	TRBJ1-1	TRBV27	-	TGTGCCAGCAGTTGGGGGACAGTCACTGAAGCTTTCTTT	CASSWGTVTEAFF
-	TRBJ2-7	TRBV5-8	-	TGTGCCAGCAGCCCCGCCGTAGCTGGGTTCTACGAGCAGTACTTC	CASSPAVAGFYEQYF
-	TRBJ2-3	TRBV18	few	TGTGCCAGCCCACACCAGGGGTCAGATACGCAGTATTTT	CASPHQGSDTQYF
-	TRBJ1-3	TRBV30	few	TGTGCCTGGAGTGTACAGGGAGTCGGTGGAAACACCATATATTTT	CAWSVQGVGGNTIYF
-	TRBJ1-1	TRBV18	-	TGTGCCAGCTCACCACCGGTCGGTGCTGAAGCTTTCTTT	CASSPPVGAEAFF
-	TRBJ1-1	TRBV29-1	-	TGCAGCGTGGCAATTACTGAAGCTTTCTTT	CSVAITEAFF
TRBD1	TRBJ1-4	TRBV30	once	TGTGCCTACCACCGACAGGGTATGACTAATGAAAAACTGTTTTTT	CAYHRQGMTNEKLFF
TRBD1	TRBJ2-1	TRBV24-1	-	TGTGCCACCAGTGAGCAGGACAGGGGAAAATACAATGAGCAGTTCTTC	CATSEQDRGKYNEQFF
-	TRBJ2-3	TRBV9	once	TGTGCCAGCAGCGTAGTAGGGAGATACACAGATACGCAGTATTTT	CASSVVGRYTDTQYF
TRBD2	TRBJ2-1	TRBV19	-	TGTGCCACCCATGGACTAGCGGGGTACAATGAGCAGTTCTTC	CATHGLAGYNEQFF